A selection of T cell receptor beta chains follows, all from one sample in a study of cytomegalovirus exposure and HLA in healthy donors. Produced via immunoSEQ multiplex PCR; TCRdb's table is partial and in-frame only. Of 100,000 to 150,000 clones in the sample, roughly 70% were seen once. Sequenced material: PBMCs. The receptors were sampled from a man aged 50 to 59 in good health and CMV-seropositive. The CDR3 runs from the conserved cysteine through the conserved F or W. The order of the fields is D gene, clone size, V gene, J gene, CDR3 DNA, CDR3 protein. The D gene is left open where the match is weak. Not all rows give a size; the values are once, few, many and, for expanded clones, a class.

d_call: .; clone_size: .; v_call: TRBV6-1; j_call: TRBJ1-1; cdr3_nt: TGTGCCAGCAGTGAAGCTCAGGGAACCCCGCTGAACACTGAAGCTTTCTTT; cdr3_aa: CASSEAQGTPLNTEAFF
d_call: TRBD2; clone_size: .; v_call: TRBV5-6; j_call: TRBJ2-1; cdr3_nt: TGTGCCAGCAGTACTGGGACTAGCGGGGGGCTTGAGCAGTTCTTC; cdr3_aa: CASSTGTSGGLEQFF
d_call: TRBD1; clone_size: .; v_call: TRBV29-1; j_call: TRBJ2-1; cdr3_nt: TGCAGCGTTGAAGATCGTGGGACAGGGTTGGTGCGAGAGCAGTTCTTC; cdr3_aa: CSVEDRGTGLVREQFF
d_call: .; clone_size: few; v_call: TRBV28; j_call: TRBJ2-7; cdr3_nt: TGTGCCAGCAGTTACGAGGGAAGGTCCTACGAGCAGTACTTC; cdr3_aa: CASSYEGRSYEQYF
d_call: .; clone_size: once; v_call: TRBV20-1; j_call: TRBJ1-1; cdr3_nt: TGCAGTGCACAAATGAACACTGAAGCTTTCTTT; cdr3_aa: CSAQMNTEAFF
d_call: .; clone_size: .; v_call: TRBV19; j_call: TRBJ2-7; cdr3_nt: TGTGCCAGTAGTGGACTGGAAAGGTACGAGCAGTACTTC; cdr3_aa: CASSGLERYEQYF
d_call: TRBD1; clone_size: .; v_call: TRBV9; j_call: TRBJ2-3; cdr3_nt: TGTGCCAGCAGCGTAGGTATTGGACAGGGGACAGATACGCAGTATTTT; cdr3_aa: CASSVGIGQGTDTQYF
d_call: .; clone_size: .; v_call: TRBV27; j_call: TRBJ2-5; cdr3_nt: TGTGCCAGCAGTCGCCTTGAGGACCAAGAGACCCAGTACTTC; cdr3_aa: CASSRLEDQETQYF
d_call: .; clone_size: .; v_call: TRBV7-9; j_call: TRBJ1-1; cdr3_nt: TGTTCCAGCAGCTTAAGGGTGACGAGGGACTGGAACACTGAAGCTTTCTTT; cdr3_aa: CSSSLRVTRDWNTEAFF
d_call: TRBD1; clone_size: .; v_call: TRBV7-9; j_call: TRBJ1-2; cdr3_nt: TGTGCCAGCAGCCGACAGGGTGGCTATGGCTACACCTTC; cdr3_aa: CASSRQGGYGYTF
d_call: TRBD1; clone_size: .; v_call: TRBV10-1; j_call: TRBJ2-1; cdr3_nt: TGCGCCAGCAGTCTCTTAAGGGGGCAGACCTACAATGAGCAGTTCTTC; cdr3_aa: CASSLLRGQTYNEQFF
d_call: TRBD2; clone_size: .; v_call: TRBV7-8; j_call: TRBJ2-7; cdr3_nt: TGTGCCAGCAGCTCGGGGGGACACGAGCAGTACTTC; cdr3_aa: CASSSGGHEQYF
d_call: .; clone_size: .; v_call: TRBV11-3; j_call: TRBJ1-4; cdr3_nt: TGTGCCAGCAGCTTAGACGGAGGTCATAATGAAAAACTGTTTTTT; cdr3_aa: CASSLDGGHNEKLFF
d_call: TRBD1; clone_size: .; v_call: TRBV15; j_call: TRBJ1-4; cdr3_nt: TGTGCCACCAGCAGAGATATCGGGACAGCAACTAATGAAAAACTGTTTTTT; cdr3_aa: CATSRDIGTATNEKLFF
d_call: TRBD2; clone_size: few; v_call: TRBV2; j_call: TRBJ2-3; cdr3_nt: TGTGCCAGCAGTTTTAGCGGGAAAAGCACAGATACGCAGTATTTT; cdr3_aa: CASSFSGKSTDTQYF
d_call: TRBD1; clone_size: .; v_call: TRBV7-9; j_call: TRBJ2-2; cdr3_nt: TGTGCCAGCAGCTTAGCATACGGGACAGCCAACACCGGGGAGCTGTTTTTT; cdr3_aa: CASSLAYGTANTGELFF
d_call: TRBD1; clone_size: .; v_call: TRBV13; j_call: TRBJ2-7; cdr3_nt: TGTGCCAGCAGCCCAGACAGGGGACGCTACGAGCAGTACTTC; cdr3_aa: CASSPDRGRYEQYF
d_call: TRBD1; clone_size: .; v_call: TRBV5-1; j_call: TRBJ1-2; cdr3_nt: TGCGCCAGCAGCTCCGGGACAGGGGACTATGGCTACACCTTC; cdr3_aa: CASSSGTGDYGYTF
d_call: .; clone_size: once; v_call: TRBV29-1; j_call: TRBJ1-1; cdr3_nt: TGCAGCGCCCGACAGGAAACCATGAACACTGAAGCTTTCTTT; cdr3_aa: CSARQETMNTEAFF
d_call: .; clone_size: .; v_call: TRBV18; j_call: TRBJ2-2; cdr3_nt: TGTGCCAGCTCACCCCAGGGCCTCGCGAACACCGGGGAGCTGTTTTTT; cdr3_aa: CASSPQGLANTGELFF
d_call: .; clone_size: .; v_call: TRBV11-2; j_call: TRBJ1-5; cdr3_nt: TGTGCCAGCAGCTTAGTCCGGGATCAGCCCCAGCATTTT; cdr3_aa: CASSLVRDQPQHF
d_call: .; clone_size: once; v_call: TRBV5-1; j_call: TRBJ2-3; cdr3_nt: TGCGCCAGCAGCTTGGAAAGCGGTAGCACAGATACGCAGTATTTT; cdr3_aa: CASSLESGSTDTQYF
d_call: TRBD1; clone_size: .; v_call: TRBV5-5; j_call: TRBJ1-6; cdr3_nt: TGTGCCAGCAACCTCAGCCCGGGACAGCATTCACCCCTCCACTTT; cdr3_aa: CASNLSPGQHSPLHF
d_call: TRBD2; clone_size: .; v_call: TRBV5-1; j_call: TRBJ2-1; cdr3_nt: TGCGCCAGCAGGACTAGCGGAGTAAACAATGAGCAGTTCTTC; cdr3_aa: CASRTSGVNNEQFF
d_call: .; clone_size: once; v_call: TRBV5-1; j_call: TRBJ2-2; cdr3_nt: TGCGCCAGCAGCGGAGACAGGCCGGTTTTT; cdr3_aa: CASSGDRPVF
d_call: .; clone_size: .; v_call: TRBV5-1; j_call: TRBJ1-1; cdr3_nt: TGCGCCAGCAGCTTGGTCGTCGAGGGTGAAGCTTTCTTT; cdr3_aa: CASSLVVEGEAFF
d_call: .; clone_size: .; v_call: TRBV19; j_call: TRBJ2-3; cdr3_nt: TGTGCCAGTAGTATCTCAGTAACCGGAGCTACGCAGTATTTT; cdr3_aa: CASSISVTGATQYF
d_call: TRBD2; clone_size: few; v_call: TRBV9; j_call: TRBJ2-5; cdr3_nt: TGTGCCAGCAGCCCCCGGACTAGTTCGGAGACCCAGTACTTC; cdr3_aa: CASSPRTSSETQYF
d_call: TRBD1; clone_size: .; v_call: TRBV2; j_call: TRBJ2-7; cdr3_nt: TGTGCCAGCAGTGTCTCAGGGGGTGGTTACGAGCAGTACTTC; cdr3_aa: CASSVSGGGYEQYF
d_call: .; clone_size: few; v_call: TRBV6-4; j_call: TRBJ1-1; cdr3_nt: TGTGCCAGCAGGGGGGCAGGCACTGAAGCTTTCTTT; cdr3_aa: CASRGAGTEAFF
d_call: TRBD1; clone_size: few; v_call: TRBV18; j_call: TRBJ2-7; cdr3_nt: TGTGCCAGCTCAACGGCCGGGACAGGAAGTACCTACGAGCAGTACTTC; cdr3_aa: CASSTAGTGSTYEQYF
d_call: TRBD1; clone_size: once; v_call: TRBV5-4; j_call: TRBJ1-2; cdr3_nt: TGTGCCAGCACCTTGGGGGGACAGAACAACTATGGCTACACCTTC; cdr3_aa: CASTLGGQNNYGYTF
d_call: TRBD1; clone_size: .; v_call: TRBV15; j_call: TRBJ1-5; cdr3_nt: TGTGCCACCAGCAGAGTCGGACAGGGAGTGCAGCCCCAGCATTTT; cdr3_aa: CATSRVGQGVQPQHF
d_call: .; clone_size: .; v_call: TRBV13; j_call: TRBJ1-1; cdr3_nt: TGTGCCAGCAGCTGGCGGGATTTCAACACTGAAGCTTTCTTT; cdr3_aa: CASSWRDFNTEAFF
d_call: .; clone_size: .; v_call: TRBV10-3; j_call: TRBJ1-2; cdr3_nt: TGTGCCATCAGTGAGGTCCGATGGGGGCGCGCCTATGGCTACACCTTC; cdr3_aa: CAISEVRWGRAYGYTF
d_call: .; clone_size: .; v_call: TRBV6-5; j_call: TRBJ1-3; cdr3_nt: TGTGCCAGCAGTTACCAGTCGCCCTCCTCTGGAAACACCATATATTTT; cdr3_aa: CASSYQSPSSGNTIYF
d_call: TRBD1; clone_size: .; v_call: TRBV5-1; j_call: TRBJ2-1; cdr3_nt: TGCGCCAGCAGCTATGGGACAGGGCGGGATGAGCAGTTCTTC; cdr3_aa: CASSYGTGRDEQFF
d_call: TRBD1; clone_size: .; v_call: TRBV5-6; j_call: TRBJ1-2; cdr3_nt: TGTGCCAGCAGCTATAAATCTTCAGGGGGCCGCTACACCTTC; cdr3_aa: CASSYKSSGGRYTF
d_call: .; clone_size: few; v_call: TRBV2; j_call: TRBJ1-4; cdr3_nt: TGTGCCAGCAGTGATGACGTCCCTGAGGGAAAACTGTTTTTT; cdr3_aa: CASSDDVPEGKLFF
d_call: TRBD2; clone_size: once; v_call: TRBV7-8; j_call: TRBJ2-3; cdr3_nt: TGTGCCAGCAGCCACTTAGCGGGGAGCACAGATACGCAGTATTTT; cdr3_aa: CASSHLAGSTDTQYF
d_call: .; clone_size: .; v_call: TRBV5-5; j_call: TRBJ1-4; cdr3_nt: TGTGCCAGCAGCCGAGTTGCAACTAATGAAAAACTGTTTTTT; cdr3_aa: CASSRVATNEKLFF
d_call: .; clone_size: .; v_call: TRBV2; j_call: TRBJ2-5; cdr3_nt: TGTGCCAGGAGGATGCGGGGTAAAGAGACCCAGTACTTC; cdr3_aa: CARRMRGKETQYF
d_call: .; clone_size: .; v_call: TRBV15; j_call: TRBJ1-5; cdr3_nt: TGTGCCACCAGCAGAGTGAGCGGTAGCAATCAGCCCCAGCATTTT; cdr3_aa: CATSRVSGSNQPQHF
d_call: TRBD1; clone_size: few; v_call: TRBV10-1; j_call: TRBJ1-4; cdr3_nt: TGCGCCAGCAGTACGGGACAGGTTAATGAAAAACTGTTTTTT; cdr3_aa: CASSTGQVNEKLFF
d_call: .; clone_size: .; v_call: TRBV5-1; j_call: TRBJ1-2; cdr3_nt: TGCGCCAGCAGCCCGACCACTCCGACAGGCCTCTATGGCTACACCTTC; cdr3_aa: CASSPTTPTGLYGYTF
d_call: TRBD2; clone_size: .; v_call: TRBV10-3; j_call: TRBJ2-3; cdr3_nt: TGCGCCATCAACCCGGGACTAGACACAGATACGCAGTATTTT; cdr3_aa: CAINPGLDTDTQYF
d_call: .; clone_size: many; v_call: TRBV2; j_call: TRBJ1-1; cdr3_nt: TGTGCCAGCAGTGAACAGGGGAGCACTGAAGCTTTCTTT; cdr3_aa: CASSEQGSTEAFF
d_call: TRBD1; clone_size: .; v_call: TRBV5-1; j_call: TRBJ2-3; cdr3_nt: TGCGCCAGCAGCGGAACAACAGGGGTCGGCACAGATACGCAGTATTTT; cdr3_aa: CASSGTTGVGTDTQYF
d_call: TRBD2; clone_size: once; v_call: TRBV10-3; j_call: TRBJ2-3; cdr3_nt: TGTGCCATCAGTCGGGGAGGGGACACAGATACGCAGTATTTT; cdr3_aa: CAISRGGDTDTQYF
d_call: TRBD1; clone_size: once; v_call: TRBV5-1; j_call: TRBJ1-5; cdr3_nt: TGCGCCAGCAGCTTGACAGGGGCGAATCAGCCCCAGCATTTT; cdr3_aa: CASSLTGANQPQHF
d_call: .; clone_size: once; v_call: TRBV5-6; j_call: TRBJ1-1; cdr3_nt: TGTGCCAGCAGCCTCAACACTGAAGCTTTCTTT; cdr3_aa: CASSLNTEAFF